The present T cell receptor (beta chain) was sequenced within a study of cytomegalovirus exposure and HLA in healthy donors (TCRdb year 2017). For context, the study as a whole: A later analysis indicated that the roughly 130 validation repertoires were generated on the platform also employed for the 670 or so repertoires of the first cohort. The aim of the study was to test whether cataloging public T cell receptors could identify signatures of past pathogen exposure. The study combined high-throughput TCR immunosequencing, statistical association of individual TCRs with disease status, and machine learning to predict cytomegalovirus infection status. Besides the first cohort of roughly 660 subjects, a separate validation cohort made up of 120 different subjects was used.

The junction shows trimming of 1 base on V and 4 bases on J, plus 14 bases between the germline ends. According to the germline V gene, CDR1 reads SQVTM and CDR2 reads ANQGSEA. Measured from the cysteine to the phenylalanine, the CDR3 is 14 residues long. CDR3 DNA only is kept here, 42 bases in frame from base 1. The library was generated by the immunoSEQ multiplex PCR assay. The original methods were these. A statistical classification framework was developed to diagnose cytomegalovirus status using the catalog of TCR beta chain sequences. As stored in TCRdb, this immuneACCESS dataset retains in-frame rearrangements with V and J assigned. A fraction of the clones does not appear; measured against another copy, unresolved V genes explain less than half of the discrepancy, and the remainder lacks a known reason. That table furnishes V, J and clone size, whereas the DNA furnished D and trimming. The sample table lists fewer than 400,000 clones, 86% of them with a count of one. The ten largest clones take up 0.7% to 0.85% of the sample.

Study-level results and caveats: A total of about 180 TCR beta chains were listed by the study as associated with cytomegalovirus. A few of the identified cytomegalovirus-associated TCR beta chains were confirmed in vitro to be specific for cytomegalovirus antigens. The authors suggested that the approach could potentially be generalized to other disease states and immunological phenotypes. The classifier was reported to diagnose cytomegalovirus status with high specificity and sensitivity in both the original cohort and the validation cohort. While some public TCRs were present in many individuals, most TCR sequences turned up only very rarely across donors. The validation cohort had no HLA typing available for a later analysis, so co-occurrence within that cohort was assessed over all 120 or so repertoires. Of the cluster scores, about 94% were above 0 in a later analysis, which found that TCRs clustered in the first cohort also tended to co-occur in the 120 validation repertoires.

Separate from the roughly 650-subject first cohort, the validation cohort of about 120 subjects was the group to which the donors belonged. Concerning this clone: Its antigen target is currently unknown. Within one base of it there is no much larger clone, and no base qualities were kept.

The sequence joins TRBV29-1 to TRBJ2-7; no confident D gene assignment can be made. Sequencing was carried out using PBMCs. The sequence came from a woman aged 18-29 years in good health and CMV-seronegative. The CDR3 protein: CSVEVASPGYEQYF. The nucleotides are TGCAGCGTTGAAGTAGCCTCCCCCGGGTACGAGCAGTACTTC.